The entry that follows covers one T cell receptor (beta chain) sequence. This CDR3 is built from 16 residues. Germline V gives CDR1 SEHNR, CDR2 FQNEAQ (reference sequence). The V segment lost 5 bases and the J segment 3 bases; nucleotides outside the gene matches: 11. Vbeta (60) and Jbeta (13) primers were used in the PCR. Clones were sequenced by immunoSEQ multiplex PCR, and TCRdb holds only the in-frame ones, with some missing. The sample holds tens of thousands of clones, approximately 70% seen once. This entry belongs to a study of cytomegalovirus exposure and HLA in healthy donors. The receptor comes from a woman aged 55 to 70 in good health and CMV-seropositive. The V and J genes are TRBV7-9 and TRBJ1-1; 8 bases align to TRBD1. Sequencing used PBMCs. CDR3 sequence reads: CASSPYLEQGDTEAFF. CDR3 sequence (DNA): TGTGCCAGCAGCCCCTATTTGGAACAGGGGGACACTGAAGCTTTCTTT.